This TCR beta chain was sequenced during a study of radiotherapy plus CTLA-4 blockade in lung cancer. General study points: The best predictor of response was reported to be early blood T cell clone dynamics, with interferon-beta. After radiotherapy and ipilimumab, tumor-derived clones expanded in peripheral blood.

The V gene's germline CDR1 is SGHRS and CDR2 YFSETQ. Germline trimming cut 3 bases from V and 2 bases from J; bases unmatched to any gene: 3. The CDR3 runs 14 residues. The method was immunoSEQ multiplex PCR; TCRdb's version includes in-frame clones alone and lacks a portion of them. The sample gives about 80,000 clones, 60% to 85% of which show up once; under 25% is in the top ten. The sample holds one count of this clone. Its specificity is unknown. Focal radiation and CTLA-4 blockade (ipilimumab) were tested in chemo-refractory metastatic non-small-cell lung cancer patients. The rearrangement uses TRBV5-1 and TRBJ2-5, with 8 positions matching TRBD1. The input for sequencing was peripheral blood, taken from a patient treated with radiotherapy plus ipilimumab. The sequence was obtained from a human donor with non-small cell lung cancer whose response to radiotherapy plus ipilimumab could not be evaluated. Some clones in this sample may be carry-over from other donors' samples. The CDR3 DNA follows: TGCGCCAGCAGCTCTACAGGGGGGCAAGAGACCCAGTACTTC. Translating gives CASSSTGGQETQYF.